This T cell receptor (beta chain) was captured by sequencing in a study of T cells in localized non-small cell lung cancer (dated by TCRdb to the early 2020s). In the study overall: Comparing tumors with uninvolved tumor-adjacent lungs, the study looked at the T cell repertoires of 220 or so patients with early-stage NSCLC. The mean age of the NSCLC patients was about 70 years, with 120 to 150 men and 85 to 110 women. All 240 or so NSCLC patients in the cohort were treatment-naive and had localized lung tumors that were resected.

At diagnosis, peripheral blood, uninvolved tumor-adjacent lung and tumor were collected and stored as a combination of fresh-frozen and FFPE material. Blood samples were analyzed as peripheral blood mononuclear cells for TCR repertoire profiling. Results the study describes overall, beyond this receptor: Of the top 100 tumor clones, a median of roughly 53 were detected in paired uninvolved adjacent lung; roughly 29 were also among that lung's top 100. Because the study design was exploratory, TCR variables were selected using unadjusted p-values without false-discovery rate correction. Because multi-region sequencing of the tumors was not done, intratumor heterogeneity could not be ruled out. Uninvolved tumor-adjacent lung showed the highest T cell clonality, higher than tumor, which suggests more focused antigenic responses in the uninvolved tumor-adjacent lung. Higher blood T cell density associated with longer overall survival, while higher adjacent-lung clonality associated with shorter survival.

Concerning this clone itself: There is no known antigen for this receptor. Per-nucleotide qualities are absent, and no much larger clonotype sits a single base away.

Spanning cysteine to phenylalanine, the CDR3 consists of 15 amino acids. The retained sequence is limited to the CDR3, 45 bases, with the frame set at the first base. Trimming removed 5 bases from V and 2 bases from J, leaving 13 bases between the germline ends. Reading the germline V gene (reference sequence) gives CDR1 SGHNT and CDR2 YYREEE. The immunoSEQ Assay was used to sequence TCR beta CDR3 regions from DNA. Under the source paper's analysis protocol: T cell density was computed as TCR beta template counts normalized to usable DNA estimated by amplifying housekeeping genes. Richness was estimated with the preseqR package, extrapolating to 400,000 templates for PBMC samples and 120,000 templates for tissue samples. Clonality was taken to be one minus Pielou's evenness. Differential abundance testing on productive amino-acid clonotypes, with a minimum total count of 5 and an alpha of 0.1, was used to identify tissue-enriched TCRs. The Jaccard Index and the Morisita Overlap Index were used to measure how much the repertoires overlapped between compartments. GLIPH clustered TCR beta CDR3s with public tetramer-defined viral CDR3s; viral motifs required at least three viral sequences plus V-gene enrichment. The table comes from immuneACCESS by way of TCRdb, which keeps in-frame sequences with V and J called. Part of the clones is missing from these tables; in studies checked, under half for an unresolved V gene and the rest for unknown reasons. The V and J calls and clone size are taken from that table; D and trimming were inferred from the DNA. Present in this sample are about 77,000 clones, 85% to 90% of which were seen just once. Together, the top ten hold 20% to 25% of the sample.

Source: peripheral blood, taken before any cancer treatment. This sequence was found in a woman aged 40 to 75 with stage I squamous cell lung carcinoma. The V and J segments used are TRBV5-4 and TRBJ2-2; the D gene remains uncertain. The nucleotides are TGTGCCAGCAGGCGTCGGGCAGACAACACCGGGGAGCTGTTTTTT. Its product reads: CASRRRADNTGELFF.